The 20 T cell receptor beta chains below were found in one sample sequenced in a study of response to subunit inactivated influenza vaccine. One entry per CDR3 protein, called by TCRdb with MiXCR from the RT-PCR reads. The sample carries about 190,000 distinct CDR3 sequences, under 15% recorded once. The specimen comprised CD8+ T cells sorted from PBMCs, sampled less than 6 days after vaccination. The receptors originated from a man aged 45-65 years who received an inactivated influenza vaccine.

V and J are TRBV20-1 and TRBJ1-1; 8 nucleotides match TRBD1. V lost 0 bases to trimming and J lost 3 bases; unmatched junction nucleotides: 6. Germline CDR1 is DFQATT and CDR2 is SNEGSKA (reference sequence). This CDR3 is 15 amino acids long. The CDR3 reads CSARDFQGAYTEAFF. The CDR3 DNA is TGCAGTGCTAGAGATTTTCAGGGGGCGTACACTGAAGCTTTCTTT.

This chain uses TRBV6-1 with TRBJ2-1, with 7 bases lining up with TRBD2. The CDR3 is 15 amino acids. Unmatched junction bases numbered 6, after V lost 5 bases and J lost 2 bases. The germline V gene encodes CDR1 MNHNS and CDR2 SASEGT. CDR3 in amino acids: CASSPGTTTYNEQFF. In nucleotides, the CDR3 is TGTGCCAGCAGTCCCGGGACTACCACCTACAATGAGCAGTTCTTC.

This clonotype was observed a few times. The chain links TRBV11-2 to TRBJ2-5, with D possibly being TRBD2 (6 bases). V lost 1 base to trimming and J lost 5 bases, with 17 bases between them. This CDR3 has 16 residues. Germline assignment: CDR1 SGHAT and CDR2 FQNNGV. The CDR3 region is CASSLVGGLVVETQYF. The CDR3 coding sequence is TGTGCCAGCAGCTTAGTTGGAGGGTTAGTCGTGGAGACCCAGTACTTC.

V is TRBV6-5 and J is TRBJ2-7; D uncertain. This CDR3 spans 11 amino acids. Germline loops: CDR1 MNHEY, CDR2 SVGAGI. V was cut by 6 bases and J by 3 bases, with 6 bases left in between. CDR3 nucleotides: TGTGCCAGCAGAGACAACTACGAGCAGTACTTC. It codes for CASRDNYEQYF.

This clonotype was detected a few times. J is TRBJ2-4 and V is TRBV2; D is possibly TRBD2 (5 bases). Looked up from germline, CDR1 is SNHLY and CDR2 is FYNNEI. CDR3 length equals 17 residues. Trimming left V 4 bases short and J 3 bases short, with 19 bases between. CDR3 sequence: CASSATSPPRDKNIQYF. The CDR3 DNA is TGTGCCAGCAGTGCCACCTCCCCTCCCCGGGACAAAAACATTCAGTACTTC.

The V call is TRBV27, the J call TRBJ2-6, with D possibly TRBD1 on 6 matching bases. V was clipped by 1 base and J by 0 bases, with 13 bases between them. Germline lookup yields CDR1 MNHEY and CDR2 SMNVEV (reference sequence). This CDR3 region has 18 residues. The CDR3 region has the DNA TGTGCCAGCAGTTTATACACAGGGAGAGTCTCTGGGGCCAACGTCCTGACTTTC. This encodes CASSLYTGRVSGANVLTF.

J is TRBJ2-3 and V is TRBV4-3, with D maybe TRBD1 (5 bases). In germline, CDR1 is LGHNA, CDR2 YSLEER. Trimming removed 3 bases from V and 4 bases from J, with 11 bases in between. CDR3 length: 14 amino acids. CDR3 region: CASSQGRGADTQYF. The CDR3 coding sequence is TGCGCCAGCAGCCAGGGAAGGGGTGCAGATACGCAGTATTTT.

The chain employs TRBV4-1 and TRBJ1-4; TRBD1 might be the D (5 bases). Germline V lookup: CDR1 MGHRA, CDR2 YSYEKL. V was shortened by 1 base and J by 8 bases, with 17 bases between the two germline ends. The CDR3 spans 16 residues. The CDR3 protein is CASSQATTPGGEKLFF. The CDR3 DNA reads TGCGCCAGCAGCCAAGCCACGACGCCGGGGGGAGAAAAACTGTTTTTT.

The table lists this clonotype with a few counts. This chain connects TRBV7-9 to TRBJ2-1, with TRBD1 matching 9 bases. Losses at the gene ends were 5 bases for V and 4 bases for J; bases not matched to a gene: 12. The CDR3 runs 17 residues. CDR1 is SEHNR, CDR2 FQNEAQ, per germline (reference sequence). The DNA of the CDR3 is TGTGCCAGCAGCCGAACGTCCGGGACAGGGAAATACAATGAGCAGTTCTTC. It codes for CASSRTSGTGKYNEQFF.

In its sample, this clonotype was seen many times. The chain links TRBV11-2 to TRBJ2-7, with D uncertain. The V end lost 4 bases, the J end lost 3 bases, and 4 bases lay between the germline ends. The germline V gene encodes CDR1 SGHAT and CDR2 FQNNGV. This CDR3 contains 11 residues. Written as DNA, the CDR3 is TGTGCCAGCAGCTCCTACTACGAGCAGTACTTC. It encodes CASSSYYEQYF.

This clonotype was counted between two and nine times. V is TRBV27 and J is TRBJ1-6; possibly TRBD1 for D (5 bases). V was pared by 6 bases and J by 7 bases, with 10 bases between. This CDR3 has 13 amino acids. Germline V CDR1 and CDR2: MNHEY, SMNVEV (reference sequence). CDR3 protein: CASSVGENSPLHF. The CDR3 DNA sequence: TGTGCCAGCAGCGTAGGGGAGAATTCACCCCTCCACTTT.

This clonotype has a count of ten or more. The CDR3 bases are TGCAGTGCTCCCCGGAACTGGAACACCGGGGAGCTGTTTTTT. Its translation is CSAPRNWNTGELFF. The rearrangement joins TRBV20-1 to TRBJ2-2; D call uncertain. CDR1 and CDR2 (germline): DFQATT, SNEGSKA (reference sequence). Deletions cut 5 bases from V and 1 base from J, with 11 bases between. The CDR3 is made up of 14 amino acids.

The chain uses TRBV12-3 or TRBV12-4 and TRBJ2-7; D unclear. The CDR3 has 14 residues. V lost 4 bases and J lost 5, with 15 bases in between. As DNA, the CDR3 is TGTGCCAGCAGTTCCGCGATCACATTCAACGAGCAGTACTTC. It translates to CASSSAITFNEQYF.

This rearrangement joins TRBV7-9 to TRBJ1-3; TRBD1 agrees at 8 bases. The germline gives CDR1 SEHNR, CDR2 FQNEAQ (reference sequence). There are 16 residues in the CDR3. With V trimmed by 5 bases and J by 4 bases, 10 bases remained unmatched. The CDR3 DNA reads TGTGCCAGCAGCCCCAACGTCAGGGGGCCAGGAAACACCATATATTTT. Protein sequence: CASSPNVRGPGNTIYF.

This chain uses TRBV30 with TRBJ2-2; the match to TRBD1 covers 7 bases. Germline assignment: CDR1 GTSNPN and CDR2 SVGIG (reference sequence). The V and J ends lost 3 bases and 5 bases, in that order; junction bases with no gene match: 3. This CDR3 comprises 13 residues. The CDR3 DNA reads as TGTGCCTGGAGCCCAGGGGGAACCGGGGAGCTGTTTTTT. Protein product: CAWSPGGTGELFF.

The chain carries TRBV19 and TRBJ1-2; 10 bases are shared with TRBD1. Germline loops: CDR1 LNHDA, CDR2 SQIVND (reference sequence). The CDR3 is 14 residues long. V gave up 5 bases and J gave up 4 bases; unmatched junction bases: 4. The DNA of the CDR3 is TGTGCCAGTAGTGTCGGGACAGGGGCCTATGGCTACACCTTC. It translates to CASSVGTGAYGYTF.

This clonotype was counted at least ten times. This sequence joins TRBV7-9 and TRBJ2-7, with D perhaps given as TRBD1 or TRBD2 (5 bases each). Per germline, CDR1 SEHNR and CDR2 FQNEAQ (reference sequence). CDR3 length equals 15 residues. V lost 5 bases, J lost 7 bases, and 21 bases lay in between. CDR3: CASSDLPGRFAEQYF. CDR3 coding DNA: TGTGCCAGCAGCGACCTTCCGGGACGGTTTGCTGAGCAGTACTTC.

The gene calls are TRBV6-2 or TRBV6-3 and TRBJ2-3, with a weak D call TRBD2 (6 bases). CDR3 length: 11 amino acids. Germline V gives CDR1 MNHEY, CDR2 SVGEGT. V was pared by 7 bases and J by 12 bases, with 14 bases between. CDR3 protein: CASMGGPIQYF. The CDR3 nucleotides are TGTGCCAGCATGGGGGGTCCGATCCAGTATTTT.

The sample holds a few counts of this clonotype. The chain couples TRBV20-1 to TRBJ2-5; D is perhaps TRBD2 (5 bases). This CDR3 is built from 14 residues. The V gene lost 0 bases and the J gene lost 4 bases, with 12 bases spanning the gap. CDR1 is DFQATT, CDR2 SNEGSKA, per germline (reference sequence). CDR3 coding DNA: TGCAGTGCTAGAGATCTAGCACAGACAGAGACCCAGTACTTC. Its protein product is CSARDLAQTETQYF.

The V and J genes are TRBV7-9 and TRBJ1-2; 8 positions match TRBD1. Looked up from germline, CDR1 is SEHNR and CDR2 is FQNEAQ (reference sequence). CDR3 size: 17 residues. V gave up 1 base and J gave up 2 bases; unmatched junction bases: 9. CDR3 amino acids: CASSLDPADRENYGYTF. Here the CDR3 DNA reads TGTGCCAGCAGCTTAGATCCGGCGGACAGGGAAAACTATGGCTACACCTTC.